Below, 10 T cell receptor beta chains from the same sample are listed, as sequenced in a study of beta chain features in type 1 diabetes. Study-wide findings and caveats: Type 1 diabetes patients had moderately but significantly shorter TCRB CDR3s in all four CD4+ subsets.

Expressed TCRB transcripts got sequenced, as all isolated RNA was reverse transcribed. Assay: immunoSEQ multiplex PCR; the TCRdb copy retains only in-frame clones and omits some. The sample has around 260,000 clones, about a fifth seen once. No antigen has been assigned to these receptors. The sample taken for sequencing was naive CD4+ T cells from blood. Receptors were obtained from a woman aged 40 to 50 with type 1 diabetes.

V and J are TRBV25-1 and TRBJ1-5, with D maybe TRBD1 (6 bases). This CDR3 spans 17 amino acids. V lost 6 bases and J 0 bases, leaving 18 bases between the germline ends. Germline V CDR1 and CDR2: MGHDK, SYGVNS. DNA for the CDR3: TGTGCCAGCAGCCGGGGGGGCGCGCAGGCTAGCAATCAGCCCCAGCATTTT. As protein: CASSRGGAQASNQPQHF.

The chain links TRBV18 to TRBJ2-1, with a tentative D call TRBD2 (7 bases). The CDR3 spans 17 residues. Germline values: CDR1 KGHSH, CDR2 LQKENI. V was cut by 3 bases and J by 7 bases, with 22 bases left in between. The CDR3 DNA reads TGTGCCAGCTCACCCCGAGGGGGGGCGCCGTCAGGGAATGAGCAGTTCTTC. This encodes CASSPRGGAPSGNEQFF.

This clone was counted only a few times. The CDR3 sequence is CASSTAGVGPKSYEQYF. The CDR3 region has the DNA TGTGCCAGCAGCACAGCGGGAGTCGGCCCAAAATCCTACGAGCAGTACTTC. J is TRBJ2-7 and V is TRBV5-4; 8 positions match TRBD2. Trimming took 4 bases from V and 1 from J; bases not matched to a gene: 13. Germline V lookup: CDR1 SGHNT, CDR2 YYREEE (reference sequence). The CDR3 is made up of 17 amino acids.

The chain uses TRBV15 and TRBJ2-7; tentatively, D is TRBD2 (6 bases). The CDR3 spans 14 residues. CDR1 and CDR2 (germline): LNHNV, YYDKDF (reference sequence). The germline V and J ends were trimmed by 0 bases and 1 base, with 7 bases remaining between them. CDR3 nucleotide sequence: TGTGCCACCAGCAGAGAGGACTATTCCTACGAGCAGTACTTC. As protein: CATSREDYSYEQYF.

This clone was observed a few times. The chain employs TRBV6-5 and TRBJ1-1; no definite D call. This CDR3 is built from 13 residues. Germline V gives CDR1 MNHEY, CDR2 SVGAGI. The ends were cut back, 5 bases at V and 1 base at J, with 8 bases in the middle. CDR3: CASSPPQNTEAFF. DNA of the CDR3: TGTGCCAGCAGTCCCCCCCAGAACACTGAAGCTTTCTTT.

This clone was detected only a few times. This chain connects TRBV6-6 to TRBJ1-5; a weak D match, TRBD1 (5 bases). Germline V gene lookup returns CDR1 MNHNY and CDR2 SVGAGI (reference sequence). The CDR3 length is 13 residues. Trimming pared 10 bases from V and 3 bases from J, leaving 13 bases between. The DNA for the CDR3 is TGTGCCACGACCTCAGGGTACAATCAGCCCCAGCATTTT. This gives the protein CATTSGYNQPQHF.

The chain recombines TRBV29-1 with TRBJ1-1; 8 bases agree with TRBD1. This CDR3 is 15 amino acids long. Germline assignment: CDR1 SQVTM and CDR2 ANQGSEA. The ends lost 7 bases at V and 1 base at J; junction bases unmatched: 11. The CDR3 is CSGVGDRSQNTEAFF. The CDR3 region has the DNA TGCAGCGGCGTCGGGGACAGGTCTCAGAACACTGAAGCTTTCTTT.

This clone was counted only a few times. The rearrangement joins TRBV30 to TRBJ1-4; D is perhaps TRBD1 (6 bases). The V gene lost 0 bases and the J gene lost 7 bases, with 15 bases spanning the gap. The V gene's germline CDR1 is GTSNPN and CDR2 SVGIG (reference sequence). This CDR3 contains 15 residues. The CDR3 DNA is TGTGCCTGGAGTGTCCAAGGGGGACAATCTGAAAAACTGTTTTTT. Translating it yields CAWSVQGGQSEKLFF.

Of note for this clone: Other DNA sequences in the same sample also yield this CDR3. This sequence joins TRBV9 and TRBJ1-1, with a weak D call TRBD1 (5 bases). The germline gives CDR1 SGDLS, CDR2 YYNGEE. Trimming took off 2 bases at V and 3 bases at J, with 11 bases between the two ends. The length of the CDR3 is 14 residues. The CDR3 DNA reads as TGTGCCAGCAGCGTCACAGGTTCGGACACTGAAGCTTTCTTT. This codes for CASSVTGSDTEAFF.

The CDR3 sequence is CASSLESGNQPQHF. In DNA form, the CDR3 reads TGTGCCAGCAGCTTAGAATCGGGCAATCAGCCCCAGCATTTT. The genes are TRBV7-9 and TRBJ1-5; no firm D call. The V gene lost 1 base and the J gene lost 2 bases, with 6 bases spanning the gap. CDR3 size: 14 residues. In germline, CDR1 is SEHNR, CDR2 FQNEAQ (reference sequence). The whole variable domain, filled in from reference TRBV7-9 and TRBJ1-5, reads DTGVSQNPRHKITKRGQNVTFRCDPISEHNRLYWYRQTLGQGPEFLTYFQNEAQLEKSRLLSDRFSAERPKGSFSTLEIQRTEQGDSAMYLCASSLESGNQPQHFGDGTRLSIL.